The 27 T cell receptor beta chains in this list originate from one sample, sequenced in a study of cytomegalovirus exposure and HLA in healthy donors (dated 2017 in TCRdb). The library came from the immunoSEQ multiplex PCR assay. A mixture of 60 forward primers for TCR Vbeta segments and 13 reverse primers for TCR Jbeta segments was used in the multiplex PCR. The immuneACCESS repertoire file appears here via TCRdb, limited to in-frame rearrangements. These files lack a portion of the clones; in checked studies, under half of the deficit traces to unresolved V genes, and the cause of the others is not known. In all, the sample holds some 190,000 clones, and 8.5% to 10% of those were seen once. The top ten clonotypes cover over 1% of the sample. Sample: PBMCs. These receptor sequences come from a woman aged 25 to 39 in good health and CMV-seropositive.

This clone has a handful of counts. The rearrangement uses TRBV10-3 and TRBJ1-2, with D perhaps TRBD1 (6 bases). V was clipped by 6 bases and J by 5 bases, with 16 bases between them. Looked up from germline, CDR1 is ENHRY and CDR2 is SYGVKD. This CDR3 has 14 residues. The CDR3 spells CAISNSQGPYGYTF. In DNA form, the CDR3 reads TGTGCCATCAGCAACTCACAGGGACCTTATGGCTACACCTTC.

This clone has more than one count but fewer than ten. V usage is TRBV2 and J usage is TRBJ1-1; possibly TRBD1 for D (6 bases). The CDR3 has 14 amino acids. V lost 4 bases and J 1 base, leaving 10 bases between the germline ends. The germline gives CDR1 SNHLY, CDR2 FYNNEI. CDR3 in amino acids: CASSGQGRNTEAFF. CDR3 coding DNA: TGTGCCAGCAGTGGGCAGGGGCGGAACACTGAAGCTTTCTTT.

This clone was seen only a few times. The CDR3 DNA sequence: TGTGCCAGCGGCCGGGGGACTATATATATTGAGCAGTTCTTC. This encodes CASGRGTIYIEQFF. The V call is TRBV5-6, the J call TRBJ2-1; the match to TRBD2 covers 7 bases. CDR1 and CDR2 from the germline V gene are SGHDT and YYEEEE. The CDR3 loop spans 14 amino acids. V lost 7 bases to trimming and J lost 9 bases; unmatched junction nucleotides: 13.

The genes are TRBV7-2 and TRBJ1-2; 8 bases are shared with TRBD1. This CDR3 comprises 19 residues. J was trimmed by 4 bases and V by 2 bases; bases with no gene match: 18. Germline assignment: CDR1 SGHTA and CDR2 FQGNSA. The CDR3, as DNA: TGTGCCAGCAGCTTATTGGGATTATCCCGACAGGGGAATTCCTATGGCTACACCTTC. Translation: CASSLLGLSRQGNSYGYTF.

The chain joins TRBV6-5 to TRBJ1-5, with D possibly being TRBD1 (5 bases). This CDR3 region has 13 residues. The germline CDR1 and CDR2 sequences are MNHEY and SVGAGI. Trimming cost V 5 bases and J 5 bases, with 10 bases left between them. The CDR3 sequence: CASSARGYQPQHF. For the CDR3, the DNA is TGTGCCAGCAGTGCCCGGGGGTATCAGCCCCAGCATTTT.

There are a few counts of this clone. The chain couples TRBV6-4 to TRBJ2-5; the match to TRBD2 covers 9 bases. V was pared by 6 bases and J by 5 bases, with 13 bases of the junction left unmatched. Per the germline V gene, CDR1 is MRHNA and CDR2 is SNTAGT. The CDR3 length is 16 residues. This CDR3 reads CASRWGSGRGPETQYF. The CDR3 nucleotides are TGTGCCAGCAGGTGGGGTAGCGGGAGAGGTCCCGAGACCCAGTACTTC.

This clone occurred a few times. The rearrangement joins TRBV7-9 to TRBJ1-2; D not certain. This CDR3 comprises 16 residues. V was trimmed by 4 bases and J by 3 bases, leaving 18 bases between them. CDR1 and CDR2 from the germline V gene are SEHNR and FQNEAQ (reference sequence). CDR3 sequence: CASSSANRVLHYGYTF. The CDR3 DNA is TGTGCCAGCAGCTCAGCAAATCGGGTATTACACTATGGCTACACCTTC.

The chain couples TRBV12-5 to TRBJ2-3, with 10 nucleotides matching TRBD1. With V trimmed by 1 base and J by 3 bases, 1 base remained unmatched. From germline, CDR1 is LGHNT and CDR2 FRNRAP. CDR3 length equals 15 residues. The CDR3 here is CASGLGQGATDTQYF. CDR3 in DNA: TGTGCTAGTGGTTTGGGACAGGGGGCAACAGATACGCAGTATTTT.

J is TRBJ2-7 and V is TRBV25-1; TRBD1 agrees at 7 bases. CDR1 MGHDK and CDR2 SYGVNS come from the germline V gene. J was trimmed by 4 bases and V by 5 bases; bases with no gene match: 14. The CDR3 length is 16 residues. The chain's CDR3 is CASSSLGDSSTYEQYF. CDR3 sequence (DNA): TGTGCCAGCAGTAGCCTGGGGGACAGCTCAACTTACGAGCAGTACTTC.

The chain joins TRBV19 to TRBJ2-7, with 8 bases identical to TRBD1. CDR1 LNHDA and CDR2 SQIVND come from the germline V gene (reference sequence). Germline trimming cut 6 bases from V and 0 bases from J; bases unmatched to any gene: 10. The CDR3 length is 16 residues. The CDR3 region has the DNA TGTGCCAGTAGCGACCCCCGGACAGGGCACTCCTACGAGCAGTACTTC. This translates into CASSDPRTGHSYEQYF. Complete variable domain (other parts from reference TRBV19 and TRBJ2-7): DGGITQSPKYLFRKEGQNVTLSCEQNLNHDAMYWYRQDPGQGLRLIYYSQIVNDFQKGDIAEGYSVSREKKESFPLTVTSAQKNPTAFYLCASSDPRTGHSYEQYFGPGTRLTVT.

This chain links TRBV28 with TRBJ2-7, with D perhaps matching TRBD1 (6 bases). Trimming removed 3 bases at V and 4 bases at J, with 19 bases between. The length of the CDR3 is 16 residues. Germline CDR1 is MDHEN and CDR2 is SYDVKM. Written as DNA, the CDR3 is TGTGCCAGCAGTTTGTACCGGGACATATCAATTTACGAGCAGTACTTC. This codes for CASSLYRDISIYEQYF.

The CDR3 sequence: CASSLLNRAGQDTQYF. The DNA for the CDR3 is TGTGCCAGCAGCCTCTTGAACAGGGCGGGTCAAGATACGCAGTATTTT. This chain uses TRBV11-3 with TRBJ2-3, with a possible D match to TRBD1 (6 bases). CDR1 and CDR2 (germline): SGHNT, YENEEA. The CDR3 spans 16 residues. Trimming removed 5 bases at V and 5 bases at J, with 20 bases between.

This clone came up a few times. The rearrangement uses TRBV5-1 and TRBJ2-2; D is ambiguous. Trimming shortened V by 0 bases and J by 0 bases, and 9 bases separated the two germline ends. This CDR3 has 16 amino acids. Germline V CDR1 and CDR2: SGHRS, YFSETQ. CDR3 bases: TGCGCCAGCAGCTTGGCCCCAAATTCGAACACCGGGGAGCTGTTTTTT. This encodes CASSLAPNSNTGELFF. Full variable domain (outside the CDR3, taken from reference TRBV5-1 and TRBJ2-2): KAGVTQTPRYLIKTRGQQVTLSCSPISGHRSVSWYQQTPGQGLQFLFEYFSETQRNKGNFPGRFSGRQFSNSRSEMNVSTLELGDSALYLCASSLAPNSNTGELFFGEGSRLTVL.

The CDR3 DNA reads TGTGCCAGCAGCCCCGCTTCGGGTATCTCTGGGGCCAACGTCCTGACTTTC. This codes for CASSPASGISGANVLTF. This chain connects TRBV7-6 to TRBJ2-6; D is ambiguous. CDR1 and CDR2 (germline): SGHVS, FNYEAQ. V lost 5 bases, J lost 0 bases, and 14 bases lay in between. CDR3 length: 17 residues.

The chain couples TRBV27 to TRBJ2-7; D might be TRBD1 (6 bases). The CDR3 extends over 14 amino acids. The V end was cut by 5 bases, the J end by 2 bases, with 13 bases between. The V gene's germline CDR1 is MNHEY and CDR2 SMNVEV (reference sequence). CDR3 DNA: TGTGCCAGCAGTCGACAGGCCAAAACCTACGAGCAGTACTTC. It specifies CASSRQAKTYEQYF.

This clone was picked up a small number of times. The chain is built from TRBV6-1 and TRBJ2-2; D ambiguous. The CDR3 totals 11 residues. Germline loops: CDR1 MNHNS, CDR2 SASEGT. V was trimmed by 11 bases and J by 8 bases, leaving 12 bases between them. The chain's CDR3 is CAYRTAGELFF. For the CDR3, the DNA is TGTGCCTACAGAACTGCGGGGGAGCTGTTTTTT.

This chain uses TRBV7-9 with TRBJ2-2; D is possibly TRBD1 (6 bases). The CDR3 spans 13 residues. Trimming removed 5 bases from V and 7 bases from J, with 11 bases in between. Germline V gene lookup returns CDR1 SEHNR and CDR2 FQNEAQ (reference sequence). The CDR3 region is CASSLQGLGELFF. Here the CDR3 DNA reads TGTGCCAGCAGCCTACAGGGCCTCGGGGAGCTGTTTTTT.

This clone was picked up a small number of times. The rearrangement joins TRBV7-2 to TRBJ2-7; a weak D match, TRBD2 (5 bases). The germline V and J ends were trimmed by 2 bases and 2 bases, with 13 bases remaining between them. Germline CDR1 reads SGHTA; CDR2 reads FQGNSA. The CDR3 runs 15 residues. CDR3 coding DNA: TGTGCCAGCAGCTTATTCCCCCTAGCTGCCTACGAGCAGTACTTC. The encoded protein is CASSLFPLAAYEQYF.

This chain links TRBV10-3 with TRBJ2-5, with unresolved D. The J call may be mistaken, given a closer DNA end match to TRBJ2-7. This CDR3 spans 15 amino acids. The germline CDR1 and CDR2 sequences are ENHRY and SYGVKD. In nucleotides, the CDR3 is TGTGCCATCAGTGACAGTACTACAAGTCCCTACGAGCAGTACTTC. Its protein is CAISDSTTSPYEQYF.

This clone appeared a few times. The chain combines TRBV5-6 with TRBJ2-7, with a possible D match to TRBD1 (5 bases). Looked up from germline, CDR1 is SGHDT and CDR2 is YYEEEE. V shed 3 bases and J shed 9 bases, with 16 bases lying between them. This CDR3 is 13 amino acids long. CDR3 coding DNA: TGTGCCAGCAGCTCAGGACACCCCTGGAGGCAGTACTTC. Its protein product is CASSSGHPWRQYF. Supplemented by reference TRBV5-6 and TRBJ2-7, the full variable domain reads DAGVTQSPTHLIKTRGQQVTLRCSPKSGHDTVSWYQQALGQGPQFIFQYYEEEERQRGNFPDRFSGHQFPNYSSELNVNALLLGDSALYLCASSSGHPWRQYFGPGTRLTVT.

This clone was seen only a few times. The rearrangement links TRBV5-5 to TRBJ1-5, with 9 bases identical to TRBD1. CDR1 is SGHKS and CDR2 is YYEKEE in the germline V gene (reference sequence). The CDR3 length is 15 residues. V dropped 0 bases and J dropped 6; count of bases not matched to a gene: 4. In nucleotides, the CDR3 is TGTGCCAGCAGCTTGGTCGGGACAGGGCGTCAGCCCCAGCATTTT. This sequence encodes CASSLVGTGRQPQHF. Supplemented by reference TRBV5-5 and TRBJ1-5, the full variable domain reads DAGVTQSPTHLIKTRGQQVTLRCSPISGHKSVSWYQQVLGQGPQFIFQYYEKEERGRGNFPDRFSARQFPNYSSELNVNALLLGDSALYLCASSLVGTGRQPQHFGDGTRLSIL.

Only a few counts were recorded for this clone. The CDR3 loop is CASSLGTGGFEQYF. CDR3 nucleotides: TGCGCCAGCAGCTTGGGGACAGGGGGCTTCGAGCAGTACTTC. The V and J genes are TRBV5-1 and TRBJ2-7, with 11 nucleotides matching TRBD1. Trimming cost V 0 bases and J 6 bases; bases outside gene matches: 2. CDR1 and CDR2 from the germline V gene are SGHRS and YFSETQ. This CDR3 comprises 14 residues.

V gene TRBV19 combines with J gene TRBJ1-2; the D is unclear. Germline CDR1 reads LNHDA; CDR2 reads SQIVND (reference sequence). The CDR3 sequence is 9 residues long. As DNA, the CDR3 is TGTGACGGGGTTTTTGGCTACACCTTC. Translation gives CDGVFGYTF.

This clone was detected only a few times. The chain links TRBV7-6 to TRBJ2-1; D remains ambiguous. Looked up from germline, CDR1 is SGHVS and CDR2 is FNYEAQ. CDR3 size: 13 residues. V lost 4 bases, J lost 4 bases, and 8 bases lay in between. The CDR3 nucleotides read TGTGCCAGCAGCTCAGGTCGTTACAATGAGCAGTTCTTC. Its protein product is CASSSGRYNEQFF.

The chain recombines TRBV9 with TRBJ2-5; perhaps TRBD1 as D (5 bases). Deletions cut 1 base from V and 5 bases from J, with 12 bases between. Per germline, CDR1 SGDLS and CDR2 YYNGEE. The CDR3 sequence is 14 residues long. CDR3 coding DNA: TGTGCCAGCAGCGTACGTCCAGGGCGGGAGACCCAGTACTTC. It encodes CASSVRPGRETQYF.

Only a few counts were recorded for this clone. This chain joins TRBV2 and TRBJ1-2, with 7 bases that match TRBD1. The CDR3 runs 12 residues. CDR1 and CDR2 (germline): SNHLY, FYNNEI. The ends lost 4 bases at V and 8 bases at J; junction bases unmatched: 4. CDR3: CASSVTGDGYTF. The CDR3 nucleotides read TGTGCCAGCAGTGTTACAGGGGACGGCTACACCTTC. The entire variable domain, with the rest obtained from reference TRBV2 and TRBJ1-2, is as follows: EPEVTQTPSHQVTQMGQEVILRCVPISNHLYFYWYRQILGQKVEFLVSFYNNEISEKSEIFDDQFSVERPDGSNFTLKIRSTKLEDSAMYFCASSVTGDGYTFGSGTRLTVV.

The chain carries TRBV10-1 and TRBJ1-4, with TRBD1 matching 7 bases. From germline, CDR1 is WNHNN and CDR2 SYGVQD (reference sequence). Trimming at V came to 6 bases and at J to 8 bases, leaving 6 bases not matched to a gene. The CDR3 spans 13 residues. CDR3 loop: CASSEQTGEKLFF. The CDR3 DNA reads as TGCGCCAGCAGCGAGCAGACAGGGGAAAAACTGTTTTTT.